Listed below are T cell receptor beta chains from one sample, sequenced in a study of post-analysis software for immune sequencing data. TCRdb passed the PCR reads through MiXCR, listing each CDR3 protein once. The sample records hundreds of thousands of distinct CDR3 sequences, around 27% being singletons. Sequenced input: blood. The receptor set was obtained from a girl under 18 with multiple sclerosis. Both conserved end residues are part of each CDR3. D genes are given only for firm matches. Clone sizes are given selectively: once, few, many, or a class where the clone is expanded.

TRBV7-2	-	TRBJ2-7	few	CASSHYYEQYF	TGTGCCAGCAGCCATTACTACGAGCAGTACTTC
TRBV3-1	TRBD1	TRBJ1-2	-	CASSISDRVIYGYTF	TGTGCCAGCAGCATATCGGACAGGGTAATCTATGGCTACACCTTC
TRBV20-1	TRBD2	TRBJ2-7	-	CSARLWASGRACEQYF	TGCAGTGCTAGACTATGGGCTAGCGGGAGGGCCTGCGAGCAGTACTTC
TRBV5-1	-	TRBJ2-7	-	CASSPELGEQYF	TGCGCCAGCAGTCCTGAGTTGGGCGAGCAGTACTTC
TRBV28	-	TRBJ2-1	-	CASSPIPGGYNEQFF	TGTGCCAGCAGTCCTATTCCCGGGGGCTACAATGAGCAGTTCTTC
TRBV7-2	-	TRBJ2-5	many	CASSLDQGFMETQYF	TGTGCCAGCAGCTTAGATCAGGGCTTTATGGAGACCCAGTACTTC
TRBV29-1	TRBD1	TRBJ1-1	-	CSVGGQGVKVTEAFF	TGCAGCGTGGGAGGACAGGGGGTTAAGGTGACTGAAGCTTTCTTT
TRBV7-6	TRBD2	TRBJ2-5	few	CASSLFSPRLAAQETQYF	TGTGCCAGCAGCTTATTTAGCCCGAGACTAGCGGCCCAAGAGACCCAGTACTTC
TRBV7-2	-	TRBJ1-4	-	CASSQGRFNEKLFF	TGTGCCAGCAGCCAGGGGAGATTTAATGAAAAACTGTTTTTT
TRBV20-1	TRBD2	TRBJ2-2	-	CSATVAGGTGELFF	TGCAGTGCTACGGTAGCGGGAGGGACCGGGGAGCTGTTTTTT
TRBV20-1	-	TRBJ2-5	-	CSARVVGETQYF	TGCAGTGCTAGAGTTGTTGGAGAGACCCAGTACTTC
TRBV20-1	-	TRBJ2-4	few	CSAKGPLGGNIQYF	TGCAGTGCTAAGGGGCCTCTGGGGGGAAACATTCAGTACTTC
TRBV12-3/TRBV12-4	TRBD1	TRBJ2-2	-	CASSSGTGATGELFF	TGTGCCAGCAGTTCCGGGACAGGGGCCACCGGGGAGCTGTTTTTT
TRBV20-1	-	TRBJ2-3	-	CSAGDLTDTQYF	TGCAGTGCGGGGGACCTCACAGATACGCAGTATTTT
TRBV12-3/TRBV12-4	TRBD2	TRBJ2-1	few	CASSFRSGLLRYEQFF	TGTGCCAGCAGTTTTCGATCGGGACTACTTAGGTATGAGCAGTTCTTC